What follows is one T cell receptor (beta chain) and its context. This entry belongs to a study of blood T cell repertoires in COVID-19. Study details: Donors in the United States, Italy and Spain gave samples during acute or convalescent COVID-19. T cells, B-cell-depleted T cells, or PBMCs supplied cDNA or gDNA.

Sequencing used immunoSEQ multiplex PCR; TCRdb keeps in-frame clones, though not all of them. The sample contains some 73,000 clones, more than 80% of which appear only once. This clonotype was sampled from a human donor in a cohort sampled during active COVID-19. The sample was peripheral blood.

This CDR3 reads CASKRGYGYTF. In nucleotides, the CDR3 is TGTGCCAGCAAAAGGGGCTATGGCTACACCTTC. The V call is TRBV28, the J call TRBJ1-2; possible D gene TRBD1, 5 bases. Trimming pared 7 bases from V and 4 bases from J, leaving 7 bases between. CDR3 length equals 11 residues. CDR1 is MDHEN, CDR2 SYDVKM, per germline.